This T cell receptor (beta chain) originates from a study of T cells in localized non-small cell lung cancer (dated by TCRdb to about 2020). For the wider study: T cell repertoires of 200 to 250 early-stage NSCLC patients were analyzed, with tumors being compared against uninvolved tumor-adjacent lungs. The cohort was made up of around 250 treatment-naive NSCLC patients whose localized lung tumors had been resected. Of the NSCLC patients, about 130 were male and about 97 were female, and the mean age was approximately 66 years.

Study-level results and caveats: Since the design was exploratory, TCR variables were selected using unadjusted p-values with no false-discovery rate correction. Because multi-region sequencing of the tumors was not done, intratumor heterogeneity could not be ruled out. Uninvolved tumor-adjacent lung showed the highest T cell clonality, higher than tumor, which suggests more focused antigenic responses in the uninvolved tumor-adjacent lung. Of the top 100 tumor clones, a median of approximately 60 were detected in paired uninvolved adjacent lung; around 27 were also among that lung's top 100. Longer overall survival was associated with higher blood T cell density, whereas shorter survival was associated with higher adjacent-lung clonality.

At diagnosis, tumor, uninvolved tumor-adjacent lung and peripheral blood were collected and then preserved as a mix of FFPE and fresh-frozen material. For TCR repertoire profiling, the blood samples were analyzed as peripheral blood mononuclear cells. TCR beta CDR3 regions were sequenced from DNA using the immunoSEQ Assay. From the authors' description of their analysis: To compute T cell density, TCR beta template counts were normalized to usable DNA, which was estimated by amplifying housekeeping genes. Using the preseqR package, richness was estimated by extrapolating to 120,000 templates for tissue samples and 400,000 templates for PBMC samples. Clonality was defined by subtracting Pielou's evenness from one. Tissue-enriched TCRs were identified through differential abundance testing performed on productive amino-acid clonotypes, with a minimum total count of 5 and an alpha of 0.1. The Jaccard Index and the Morisita Overlap Index were used to quantify repertoire overlap between compartments. GLIPH grouped TCR beta CDR3s together with public tetramer-defined viral CDR3s, and a viral motif had to include at least three viral sequences and show V-gene enrichment. TCRdb carries this immuneACCESS record with in-frame sequences only. Its versions omit some clonotypes, under half of them owing to an unresolved V gene in the studies checked, with the rest unexplained. The DNA was the basis for D and trimming; V, J and clone size are from that table. The sample data list approximately 31,000 clones, and approximately 78% of these were observed just once. The ten largest clones capture approximately 35% of the sample.

The CDR3 runs 13 residues from the cysteine to the phenylalanine. Only CDR3 DNA remains: 39 bases, in frame from the first base. CDR1 and CDR2, per the germline V gene (reference sequence), are WNHNN and SYGVQD. Between the V and J ends, shortened by 5 bases and 9 bases respectively, the junction contains 14 bases. This clone was detected once. The clone's antigen remains unknown. Nothing much larger sits one base from this clone, and base qualities are not available. The material was peripheral blood, obtained before any cancer treatment. The sequence was obtained from a male donor aged 60 or older with stage II squamous cell lung carcinoma. This chain joins TRBV10-1 to TRBJ2-1; perhaps TRBD2 is the D gene, with 5 bases matching. The DNA sequence is given as TGCGCCAGCAGTCCGGTTTCGAGGGTTGAGCAGTTCTTC. Translated, this gives CASSPVSRVEQFF.